What follows are 27 T cell receptor beta chains derived from one specimen sequenced in a study of T cell responses to AZD1222 COVID-19 vaccine. The protocol was immunoSEQ multiplex PCR, while the TCRdb copy is restricted to in-frame clones and leaves out a portion. Of about 130,000 clones listed, more than 70% are singletons. The sequencing here drew on peripheral blood, taken 28 days after the second AZD1222 dose. These receptors were obtained from an adult who received the AZD1222 COVID-19 vaccine.

The gene calls are TRBV3-1 (or the pseudogene TRBV3-2) and TRBJ1-2, with D possibly TRBD1 on 6 matching bases. Germline V CDR1 and CDR2: LGHDT, YNNKEL (reference sequence). The V end was cut by 0 bases, the J end by 0 bases, with 14 bases between. The CDR3 loop spans 17 amino acids. The CDR3 reads CASSQDPDSRANYGYTF. The CDR3 DNA is TGTGCCAGCAGCCAAGATCCGGACAGTAGAGCTAACTATGGCTACACCTTC.

The chain couples TRBV29-1 to TRBJ1-4; 7 positions agree with TRBD1. This CDR3 comprises 15 residues. Germline trimming cut 5 bases from V and 4 bases from J; bases unmatched to any gene: 10. Germline CDR1 and CDR2: SQVTM and ANQGSEA. CDR3 amino acids: CSVHGGQGVNEKLFF. For the CDR3, the DNA is TGCAGCGTTCACGGCGGGCAGGGGGTTAATGAAAAACTGTTTTTT.

The chain uses TRBV5-1 and TRBJ2-5, with D maybe TRBD1 (6 bases). This CDR3 comprises 12 residues. V was trimmed by 8 bases and J by 4 bases, leaving 12 bases between them. The V gene's germline CDR1 is SGHRS and CDR2 YFSETQ. CDR3 DNA: TGCGCCAGTAGTACAGGGTTAGAGACCCAGTACTTC. Encoded protein: CASSTGLETQYF.

This chain uses TRBV2 with TRBJ1-6; D gene unclear. Germline CDR1 SNHLY, CDR2 FYNNEI. Trimming left V 8 bases short and J 9 bases short, with 14 bases between. The CDR3 runs to 13 residues. This chain's CDR3 is CASRVPGVSPLHF. The CDR3 nucleotides are TGTGCCAGCCGTGTCCCTGGGGTTTCACCCCTCCACTTT.

The genes are TRBV13 and TRBJ1-4, with 7 bases aligning to TRBD1. The V gene end was trimmed by 1 base and the J gene end by 11 bases; junction bases not matched to a gene: 10. The V gene's germline CDR1 is PRHDT and CDR2 FYEKMQ (reference sequence). This CDR3 region has 15 residues. The CDR3 sequence is CASSLAPTGSVKLFF. Written as DNA, the CDR3 is TGTGCCAGCAGCTTAGCTCCGACAGGGTCGGTGAAACTGTTTTTT.

The chain combines TRBV28 with TRBJ1-5; 7 nucleotides match TRBD1. The CDR3 is 14 residues long. Unmatched junction bases numbered 9, after V lost 6 bases and J lost 7 bases. The germline V gene encodes CDR1 MDHEN and CDR2 SYDVKM. The CDR3 region is CASRSDRVAQPQHF. CDR3 in DNA: TGTGCCAGCAGATCAGACAGGGTAGCGCAGCCCCAGCATTTT.

The V gene is TRBV7-6, the J gene TRBJ2-5, with 9 positions matching TRBD2. The CDR3 sequence is 16 residues long. Germline V gene lookup returns CDR1 SGHVS and CDR2 FNYEAQ. Trimming took 5 bases from V and 4 from J; bases not matched to a gene: 11. The CDR3 DNA reads TGTGCCAGCAGCCCCCACGGTAGCGGGGGATTAGAGACCCAGTACTTC. It codes for CASSPHGSGGLETQYF.

The rearrangement joins TRBV7-2 to TRBJ1-5; TRBD1 matches at 7 bases. The J segment lost 7 bases and the V segment lost 1 base, leaving 7 bases of the junction unmatched. The V gene's germline CDR1 is SGHTA and CDR2 FQGNSA. The CDR3 has 15 amino acids. The CDR3 loop reads CASSLGQGVGQPQHF. The CDR3 DNA reads as TGTGCCAGCAGCTTAGGGCAGGGGGTCGGGCAGCCCCAGCATTTT.

V usage is TRBV3-1 (or the pseudogene TRBV3-2) and J usage is TRBJ1-5; D gene unclear. This CDR3 spans 13 amino acids. Germline values: CDR1 LGHDT, CDR2 YNNKEL (reference sequence). V gave up 2 bases and J gave up 1 base, with 3 bases separating them. CDR3 sequence (DNA): TGTGCCAGCAGCCAAAGCAGCAATCAGCCCCAGCATTTT. It is translated as CASSQSSNQPQHF.

This chain uses TRBV7-2 with TRBJ2-7; 11 nucleotides match TRBD1. Germline CDR1 and CDR2: SGHTA and FQGNSA. Unmatched junction bases numbered 8, after V lost 8 bases and J lost 5 bases. The CDR3 consists of 14 residues. The CDR3 sequence is CASRTRTGGDEQYF. CDR3 sequence (DNA): TGTGCCAGCCGTACCCGGACAGGGGGCGACGAGCAGTACTTC.

V usage is TRBV5-4 and J usage is TRBJ2-5; the D call may be TRBD1 or TRBD2 (7 bases each). Germline CDR1 is SGHNT and CDR2 is YYREEE (reference sequence). The CDR3 runs 14 residues. V lost 4 bases, J lost 5 bases, and 15 bases lay in between. CDR3 DNA sequence: TGTGCCAGCAGCCGGGAGGCAGGGGGGGAGACCCAGTACTTC. Translated, it gives CASSREAGGETQYF.

The CDR3 spells CAWSGTGGGYTF. In nucleotides, the CDR3 is TGTGCCTGGAGTGGCACAGGGGGAGGCTACACCTTC. The chain recombines TRBV30 with TRBJ1-2; 8 nucleotides align to TRBD1. This CDR3 comprises 12 residues. The trim removed 1 base at V and 8 bases at J, leaving 3 bases unmatched. The germline CDR1 and CDR2 sequences are GTSNPN and SVGIG (reference sequence).

The chain uses TRBV6-5 and TRBJ1-3; D gene unclear. The CDR3 has 13 amino acids. CDR1 and CDR2 (germline): MNHEY, SVGAGI. V was shortened by 5 bases and J by 1 base, with 6 bases between the two germline ends. The CDR3 DNA follows: TGTGCCAGCAGTCGAACATCTGGAAACACCATATATTTT. Translating it yields CASSRTSGNTIYF.

The CDR3 spells CASSYRVGYEQYF. CDR3 coding DNA: TGTGCCAGCAGCTACAGGGTAGGGTACGAGCAGTACTTC. The chain uses TRBV3-1 (or the pseudogene TRBV3-2) and TRBJ2-7, with D possibly matching TRBD1 (6 bases). The length of the CDR3 is 13 residues. The germline CDR1 and CDR2 sequences are LGHDT and YNNKEL (reference sequence). The V end was cut by 5 bases, the J end by 4 bases, with 12 bases between.

The genes are TRBV10-3 and TRBJ1-2; D is possibly TRBD1 (6 bases). Trimming shortened V by 4 bases and J by 5 bases, and 17 bases separated the two germline ends. The CDR3 extends over 15 amino acids. Per the germline V gene, CDR1 is ENHRY and CDR2 is SYGVKD. In DNA form, the CDR3 reads TGTGCCATCAGTGGATCCCCGACAGGAACATATGGCTACACCTTC. As protein: CAISGSPTGTYGYTF.

The CDR3 sequence: CASSTQEGNIQYF. DNA for the CDR3: TGTGCCAGCAGTACCCAGGAGGGAAACATTCAGTACTTC. V gene TRBV6-5 combines with J gene TRBJ2-4; a possible D gene is TRBD2 (6 bases). Deletions cut 5 bases from V and 6 bases from J, with 11 bases between. CDR3 size: 13 residues. Germline loops: CDR1 MNHEY, CDR2 SVGAGI.

The chain recombines TRBV5-1 with TRBJ2-7; 8 nucleotides match TRBD1. The V gene's germline CDR1 is SGHRS and CDR2 YFSETQ. After removal of 3 bases from V and 5 bases from J, the junction contained 10 bases not matched to a gene. CDR3 length: 15 residues. The CDR3 spells CASSSLRQGRHEQYF. CDR3 coding DNA: TGCGCCAGCAGCTCCCTTAGACAGGGGCGCCACGAGCAGTACTTC.

The chain couples TRBV12-3 or TRBV12-4 to TRBJ1-2, with TRBD1 as a possible D gene (5 bases). CDR3 length: 13 amino acids. Trimming stripped 7 bases from V and 4 bases from J, with 13 bases between. The chain's CDR3 is CASNDGQAYGYTF. The CDR3 bases are TGTGCCAGCAACGACGGACAAGCCTATGGCTACACCTTC.

The V gene is TRBV9, the J gene TRBJ2-5; no reliable D call. The CDR3 is 15 residues long. The germline V gene has CDR1 SGDLS and CDR2 YYNGEE. The germline V and J ends were trimmed by 0 bases and 5 bases, with 14 bases remaining between them. The CDR3 loop reads CASSVGVANGETQYF. CDR3 bases: TGTGCCAGCAGCGTAGGGGTGGCAAATGGGGAGACCCAGTACTTC.

This clone was observed a single time. The rearrangement links TRBV6-5 to TRBJ2-2, with a possible D match to TRBD1 (6 bases). This CDR3 comprises 15 residues. V shed 7 bases and J shed 6 bases, with 18 bases lying between them. In germline, CDR1 is MNHEY, CDR2 SVGAGI. Here the CDR3 DNA reads TGTGCCAGCACCAACCGGGACACTGCCCCCGGGGAGCTGTTTTTT. Its translation: CASTNRDTAPGELFF.

CDR3 DNA: TGTGCCAGCAGCCCCGGCACGTACTATGGCTACACCTTC. Its protein product is CASSPGTYYGYTF. The chain combines TRBV12-3 or TRBV12-4 with TRBJ1-2; D is unclear. V gave up 6 bases and J gave up 3 bases, with 11 bases separating them. The CDR3 consists of 13 residues.

The chain links TRBV15 to TRBJ1-5, with TRBD1 matching over 8 bases. Germline CDR1 is LNHNV and CDR2 is YYDKDF (reference sequence). Trimming removed 0 bases from V and 5 bases from J; junction bases left unmatched: 9. This CDR3 has 17 residues. CDR3 amino acids: CATSRDFGQGSDQPQHF. CDR3 coding DNA: TGTGCCACCAGCAGAGATTTCGGACAGGGAAGCGATCAGCCCCAGCATTTT.

The chain employs TRBV6-5 and TRBJ1-5, with D uncertain. CDR1 and CDR2 from the germline V gene are MNHEY and SVGAGI. The CDR3 is 14 residues long. V was pared by 2 bases and J by 10 bases, with 15 bases between. The CDR3 here is CASSYASANGPQHF. The CDR3 DNA reads as TGTGCCAGCAGTTACGCGTCGGCCAATGGTCCCCAGCATTTT.

This clone was counted only a few times. The V call is TRBV19, the J call TRBJ1-1; the match to TRBD1 covers 7 bases. The CDR3 is 14 residues long. The V segment lost 4 bases and the J segment 4 bases; nucleotides outside the gene matches: 6. Germline CDR1 is LNHDA and CDR2 is SQIVND (reference sequence). The CDR3 is CASSRQGLSTEAFF. CDR3 DNA: TGTGCCAGTAGTAGACAGGGTTTGTCCACTGAAGCTTTCTTT.

The V gene is TRBV5-1, the J gene TRBJ1-5; maybe TRBD1 (5 bases). Per the germline V gene, CDR1 is SGHRS and CDR2 is YFSETQ. CDR3 length equals 13 residues. Trimming shortened V by 5 bases and J by 5 bases, and 11 bases separated the two germline ends. The CDR3 DNA reads TGCGCCAGCAGGGGCGGGGACGATCAGCCCCAGCATTTT. Its translation: CASRGGDDQPQHF.

V is TRBV27 and J is TRBJ1-2; 8 nucleotides agree with TRBD1. The germline V gene encodes CDR1 MNHEY and CDR2 SMNVEV (reference sequence). Losses at the gene ends were 7 bases for V and 8 bases for J; bases not matched to a gene: 9. The CDR3 is 13 residues long. DNA of the CDR3: TGTGCCAGCAAAGGACAGGGCGGACTAGGCTACACCTTC. Its protein product is CASKGQGGLGYTF.

The chain combines TRBV19 with TRBJ2-3; D ambiguous. The CDR3 extends over 13 amino acids. V lost 7 bases and J 3 bases, leaving 11 bases between the germline ends. Germline V gene lookup returns CDR1 LNHDA and CDR2 SQIVND (reference sequence). The CDR3 is CASKVPETDTQYF. Written as DNA, the CDR3 is TGTGCCAGTAAAGTTCCAGAGACAGATACGCAGTATTTT.